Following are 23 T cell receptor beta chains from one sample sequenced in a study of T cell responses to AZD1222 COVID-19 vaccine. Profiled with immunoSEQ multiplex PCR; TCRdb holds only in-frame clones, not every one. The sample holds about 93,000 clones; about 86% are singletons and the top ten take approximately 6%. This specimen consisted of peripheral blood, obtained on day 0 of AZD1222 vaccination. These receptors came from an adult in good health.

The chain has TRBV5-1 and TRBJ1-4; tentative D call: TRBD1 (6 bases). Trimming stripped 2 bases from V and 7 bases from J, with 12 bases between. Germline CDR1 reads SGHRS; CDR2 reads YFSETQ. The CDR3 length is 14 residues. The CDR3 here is CASSLSGAGEKLFF. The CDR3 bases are TGCGCCAGCAGCTTATCGGGGGCCGGTGAAAAACTGTTTTTT.

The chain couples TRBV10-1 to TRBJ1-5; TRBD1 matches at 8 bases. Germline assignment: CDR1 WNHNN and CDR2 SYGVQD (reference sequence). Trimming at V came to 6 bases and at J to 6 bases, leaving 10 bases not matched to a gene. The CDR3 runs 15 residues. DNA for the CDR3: TGCGCCAGCAGACCCGGGACAGGAGTTGGTCAGCCCCAGCATTTT. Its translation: CASRPGTGVGQPQHF.

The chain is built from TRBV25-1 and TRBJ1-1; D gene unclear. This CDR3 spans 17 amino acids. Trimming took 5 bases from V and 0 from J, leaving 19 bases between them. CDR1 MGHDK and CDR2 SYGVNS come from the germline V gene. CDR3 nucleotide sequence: TGTGCCAGCAGTTCCCGTAGGGAGCTACCAATGAACACTGAAGCTTTCTTT. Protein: CASSSRRELPMNTEAFF.

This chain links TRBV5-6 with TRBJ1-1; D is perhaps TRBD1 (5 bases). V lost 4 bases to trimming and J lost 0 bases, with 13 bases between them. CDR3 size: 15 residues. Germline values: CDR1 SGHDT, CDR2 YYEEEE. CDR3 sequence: CASSPPGLMNTEAFF. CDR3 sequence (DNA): TGTGCCAGCAGCCCCCCGGGGCTGATGAACACTGAAGCTTTCTTT. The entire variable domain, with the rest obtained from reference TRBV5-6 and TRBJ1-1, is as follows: DAGVTQSPTHLIKTRGQQVTLRCSPKSGHDTVSWYQQALGQGPQFIFQYYEEEERQRGNFPDRFSGHQFPNYSSELNVNALLLGDSALYLCASSPPGLMNTEAFFGQGTRLTVV.

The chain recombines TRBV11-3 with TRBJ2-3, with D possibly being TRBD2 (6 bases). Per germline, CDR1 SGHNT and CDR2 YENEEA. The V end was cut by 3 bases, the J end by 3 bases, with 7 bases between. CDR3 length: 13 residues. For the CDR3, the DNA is TGTGCCAGCAGCTTGGAGGGTACAGATACGCAGTATTTT. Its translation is CASSLEGTDTQYF.

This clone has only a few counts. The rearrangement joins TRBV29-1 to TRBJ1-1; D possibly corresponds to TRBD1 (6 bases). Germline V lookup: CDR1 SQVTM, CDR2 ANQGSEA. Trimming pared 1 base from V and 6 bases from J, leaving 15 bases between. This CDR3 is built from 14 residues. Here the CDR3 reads CSVEGPRGTPEAFF. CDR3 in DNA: TGCAGCGTTGAAGGCCCTAGGGGGACACCTGAAGCTTTCTTT.

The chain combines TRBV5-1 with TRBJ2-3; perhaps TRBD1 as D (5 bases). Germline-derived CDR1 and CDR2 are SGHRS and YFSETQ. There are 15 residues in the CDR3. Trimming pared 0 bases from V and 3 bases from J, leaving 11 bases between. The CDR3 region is CASSLASAGTDTQYF. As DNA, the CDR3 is TGCGCCAGCAGCTTGGCCTCGGCAGGGACAGATACGCAGTATTTT.

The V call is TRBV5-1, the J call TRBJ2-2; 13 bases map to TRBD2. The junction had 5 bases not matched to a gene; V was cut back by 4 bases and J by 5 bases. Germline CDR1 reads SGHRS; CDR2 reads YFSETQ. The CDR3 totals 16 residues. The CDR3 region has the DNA TGCGCCAGCAGCCAAACTAGCGGGAGGGGAACCGGGGAGCTGTTTTTT. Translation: CASSQTSGRGTGELFF.

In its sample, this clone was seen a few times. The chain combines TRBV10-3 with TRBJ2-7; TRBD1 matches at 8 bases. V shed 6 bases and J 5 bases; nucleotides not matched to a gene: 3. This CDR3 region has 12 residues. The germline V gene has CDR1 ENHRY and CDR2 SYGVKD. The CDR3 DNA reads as TGTGCCATCAGCTCAGGGGGCGACGAGCAGTACTTC. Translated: CAISSGGDEQYF.

The CDR3, as DNA: TGTGCCAGCAGCTCAACAACCGGGACACCCTCTTCCCCTAATGAAAAACTGTTTTTT. Translating gives CASSSTTGTPSSPNEKLFF. The chain has TRBV9 and TRBJ1-4, with D possibly being TRBD1 (6 bases). V was shortened by 4 bases and J by 3 bases, with 25 bases between the two germline ends. From germline, CDR1 is SGDLS and CDR2 YYNGEE. This CDR3 has 19 amino acids. The variable domain in full, with the rest retrieved from reference TRBV9 and TRBJ1-4, is DSGVTQTPKHLITATGQRVTLRCSPRSGDLSVYWYQQSLDQGLQFLIQYYNGEERAKGNILERFSAQQFPDLHSELNLSSLELGDSALYFCASSSTTGTPSSPNEKLFFGSGTQLSVL.

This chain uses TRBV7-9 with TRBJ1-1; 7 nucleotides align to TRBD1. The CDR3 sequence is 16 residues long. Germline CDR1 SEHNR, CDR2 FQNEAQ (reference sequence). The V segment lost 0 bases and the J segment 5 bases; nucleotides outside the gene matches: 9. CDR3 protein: CASSLAGGDSSTEAFF. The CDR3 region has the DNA TGTGCCAGCAGCTTAGCAGGGGGGGACAGTAGTACTGAAGCTTTCTTT.

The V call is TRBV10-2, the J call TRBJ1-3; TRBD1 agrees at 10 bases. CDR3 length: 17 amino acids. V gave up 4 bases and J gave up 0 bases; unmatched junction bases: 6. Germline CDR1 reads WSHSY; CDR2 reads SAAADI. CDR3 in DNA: TGCGCCAGCAGTGGGGGGACAGGGGAACGCTCTGGAAACACCATATATTTT. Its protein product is CASSGGTGERSGNTIYF.

DNA for the CDR3: TGTGCCAGCAGCTTGGACACGGGGCCAACCCGAGAAGCTGAAGCTTTCTTT. Protein sequence: CASSLDTGPTREAEAFF. The rearrangement joins TRBV5-4 to TRBJ1-1; possibly TRBD1 for D (5 bases). V lost 0 bases and J lost 6, with 21 bases in between. The CDR3 totals 17 residues. Germline-derived CDR1 and CDR2 are SGHNT and YYREEE (reference sequence).

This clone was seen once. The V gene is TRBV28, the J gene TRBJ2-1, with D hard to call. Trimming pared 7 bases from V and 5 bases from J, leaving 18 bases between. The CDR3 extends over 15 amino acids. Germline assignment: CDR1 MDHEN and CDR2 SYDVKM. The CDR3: CASNQRSKLNNEQFF. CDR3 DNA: TGTGCCAGCAACCAACGAAGTAAGCTCAACAATGAGCAGTTCTTC.

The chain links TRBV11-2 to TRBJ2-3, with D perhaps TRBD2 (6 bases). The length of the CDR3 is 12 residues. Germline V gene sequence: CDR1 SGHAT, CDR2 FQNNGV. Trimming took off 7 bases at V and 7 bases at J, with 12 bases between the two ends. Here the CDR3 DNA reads TGTGCCAGCAACTACGGGGGAAATACGCAGTATTTT. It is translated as CASNYGGNTQYF.

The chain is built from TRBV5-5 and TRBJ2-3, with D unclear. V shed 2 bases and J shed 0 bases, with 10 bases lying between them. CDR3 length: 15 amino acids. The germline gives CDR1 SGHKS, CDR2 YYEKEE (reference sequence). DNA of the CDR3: TGTGCCAGCAGCTTCGGGCCTGCTAGCACAGATACGCAGTATTTT. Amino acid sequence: CASSFGPASTDTQYF.

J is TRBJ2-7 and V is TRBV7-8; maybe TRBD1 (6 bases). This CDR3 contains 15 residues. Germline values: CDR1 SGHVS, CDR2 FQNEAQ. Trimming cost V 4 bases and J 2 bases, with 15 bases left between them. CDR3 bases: TGTGCCAGCAGCTCCTGGACAGTAAGTGCCTACGAGCAGTACTTC. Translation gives CASSSWTVSAYEQYF.

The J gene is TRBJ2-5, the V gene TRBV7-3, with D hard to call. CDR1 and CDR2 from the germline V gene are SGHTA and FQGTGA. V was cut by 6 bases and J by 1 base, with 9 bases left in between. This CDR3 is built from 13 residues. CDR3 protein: CASRYSVQETQYF. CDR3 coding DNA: TGTGCCAGCAGATATTCCGTCCAAGAGACCCAGTACTTC.

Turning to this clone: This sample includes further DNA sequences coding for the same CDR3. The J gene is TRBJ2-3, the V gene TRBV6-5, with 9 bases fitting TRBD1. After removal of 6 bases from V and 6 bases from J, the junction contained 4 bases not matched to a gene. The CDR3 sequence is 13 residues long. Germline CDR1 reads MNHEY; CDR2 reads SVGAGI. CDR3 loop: CASRGQGVDTQYF. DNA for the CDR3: TGTGCCAGCAGGGGACAGGGAGTGGATACGCAGTATTTT.

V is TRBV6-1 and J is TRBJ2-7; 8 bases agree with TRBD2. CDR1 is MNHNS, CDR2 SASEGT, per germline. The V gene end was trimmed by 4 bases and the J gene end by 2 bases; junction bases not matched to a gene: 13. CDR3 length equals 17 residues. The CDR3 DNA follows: TGTGCCAGCAGTGTGACTAGCGTAAGGGGGTTCCCCTACGAGCAGTACTTC. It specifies CASSVTSVRGFPYEQYF.

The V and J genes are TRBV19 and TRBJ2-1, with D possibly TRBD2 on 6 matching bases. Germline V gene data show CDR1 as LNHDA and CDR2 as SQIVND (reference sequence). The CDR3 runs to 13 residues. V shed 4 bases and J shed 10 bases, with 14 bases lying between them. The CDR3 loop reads CASSSSTRGEQFF. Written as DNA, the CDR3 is TGTGCCAGTAGTAGCTCGACTAGGGGAGAGCAGTTCTTC.

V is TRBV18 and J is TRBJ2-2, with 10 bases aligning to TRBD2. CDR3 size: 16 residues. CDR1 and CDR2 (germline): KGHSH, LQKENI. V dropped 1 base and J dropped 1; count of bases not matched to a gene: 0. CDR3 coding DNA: TGTGCCAGCTCACCACGGACTAGCGGGAACACCGGGGAGCTGTTTTTT. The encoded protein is CASSPRTSGNTGELFF.

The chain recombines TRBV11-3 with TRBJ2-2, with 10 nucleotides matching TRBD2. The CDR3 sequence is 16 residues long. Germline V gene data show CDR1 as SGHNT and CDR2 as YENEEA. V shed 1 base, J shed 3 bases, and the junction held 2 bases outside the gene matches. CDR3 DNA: TGTGCCAGCAGCTTAGGCGGACTAGCGGACACCGGGGAGCTGTTTTTT. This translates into CASSLGGLADTGELFF.